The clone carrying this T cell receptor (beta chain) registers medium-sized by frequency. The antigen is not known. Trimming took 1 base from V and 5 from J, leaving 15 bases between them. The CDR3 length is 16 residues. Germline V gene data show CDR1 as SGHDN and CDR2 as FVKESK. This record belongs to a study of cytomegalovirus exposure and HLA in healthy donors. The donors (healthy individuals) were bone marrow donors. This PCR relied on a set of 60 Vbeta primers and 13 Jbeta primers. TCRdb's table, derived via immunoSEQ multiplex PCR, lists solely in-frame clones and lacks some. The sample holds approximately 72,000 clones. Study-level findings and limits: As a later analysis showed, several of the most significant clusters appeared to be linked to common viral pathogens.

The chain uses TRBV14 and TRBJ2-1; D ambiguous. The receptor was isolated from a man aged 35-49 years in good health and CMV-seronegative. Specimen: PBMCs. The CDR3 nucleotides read TGTGCCAGCAGCCAAGTTTGGCCGACTCTTGACAATGAGCAGTTCTTC. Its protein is CASSQVWPTLDNEQFF. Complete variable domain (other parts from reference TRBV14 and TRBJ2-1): EAGVTQFPSHSVIEKGQTVTLRCDPISGHDNLYWYRRVMGKEIKFLLHFVKESKQDESGMPNNRFLAERTGGTYSTLKVQPAELEDSGVYFCASSQVWPTLDNEQFFGPGTRLTVL.